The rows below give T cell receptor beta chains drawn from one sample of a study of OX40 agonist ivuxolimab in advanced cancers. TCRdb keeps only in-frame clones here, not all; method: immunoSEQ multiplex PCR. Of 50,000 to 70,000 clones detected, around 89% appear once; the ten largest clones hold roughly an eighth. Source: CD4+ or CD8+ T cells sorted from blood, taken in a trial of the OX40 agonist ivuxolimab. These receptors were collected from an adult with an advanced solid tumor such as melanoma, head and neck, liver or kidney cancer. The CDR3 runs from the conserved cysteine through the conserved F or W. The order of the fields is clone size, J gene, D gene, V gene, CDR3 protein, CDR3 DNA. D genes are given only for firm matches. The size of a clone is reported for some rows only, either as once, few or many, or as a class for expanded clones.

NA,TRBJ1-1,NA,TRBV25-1,CASGRGLITEAFF,TGTGCCAGCGGGAGGGGATTGATCACTGAAGCTTTCTTT
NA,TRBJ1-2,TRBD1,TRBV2,CASRGTGALTYGYTF,TGTGCCAGCAGGGGGACAGGGGCCCTTACTTATGGCTACACCTTC
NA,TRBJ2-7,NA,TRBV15,CATSSTEHGDWEQYF,TGTGCCACCAGCTCTACGGAACACGGGGACTGGGAGCAGTACTTC
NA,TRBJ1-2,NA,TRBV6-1,CASSGQRNYGYTF,TGTGCCAGCAGCGGACAGAGGAACTATGGCTACACCTTC
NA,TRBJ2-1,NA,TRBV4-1,CASSQDQSSANEQFF,TGCGCCAGCAGCCAAGATCAGTCCAGCGCCAATGAGCAGTTCTTC
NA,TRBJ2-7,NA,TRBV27,CASSQTPPGAYEQYF,TGTGCCAGCAGCCAAACACCTCCCGGTGCCTACGAGCAGTACTTC
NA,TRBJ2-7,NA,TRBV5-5,CASSPQWYEQYF,TGTGCCAGCAGCCCCCAATGGTACGAGCAGTACTTC
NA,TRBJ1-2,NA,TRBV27,CASSLDGNYGYTF,TGTGCCAGCAGTTTAGACGGCAACTATGGCTACACCTTC
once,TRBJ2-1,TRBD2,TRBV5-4,CASSLRTSLGEQFF,TGTGCCAGCAGCCTCAGGACTAGCCTCGGTGAGCAGTTCTTC
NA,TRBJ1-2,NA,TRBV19,CASSIVAGRGYTF,TGTGCCAGTAGTATAGTGGCAGGCCGGGGCTACACCTTC
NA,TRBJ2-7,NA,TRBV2,CASSGGEQYF,TGTGCCAGCAGTGGGGGTGAGCAGTACTTC
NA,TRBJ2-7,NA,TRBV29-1,CSVEMSYEQYF,TGCAGCGTGGAAATGAGTTACGAGCAGTACTTC
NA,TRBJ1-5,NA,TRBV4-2,CASSAETGRNQPQHF,TGTGCCAGCAGCGCCGAGACAGGCCGCAATCAGCCCCAGCATTTT
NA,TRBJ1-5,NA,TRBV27,CASSHRDNDQPQHF,TGTGCCAGCAGTCACCGGGACAATGATCAGCCCCAGCATTTT
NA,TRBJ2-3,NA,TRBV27,CASSFGGGTDTQYF,TGTGCCAGCAGTTTTGGCGGGGGCACAGATACGCAGTATTTT
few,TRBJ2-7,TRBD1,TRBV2,CASSFGTGARYEQYF,TGTGCCAGCAGTTTCGGGACAGGGGCGCGCTACGAGCAGTACTTC
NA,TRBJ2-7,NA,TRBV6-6,CASRTTGQYEQYF,TGTGCCAGCAGAACCACCGGACAGTACGAGCAGTACTTC
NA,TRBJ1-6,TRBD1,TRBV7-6,CASSLGPQTGDSPLHF,TGTGCCAGCAGCCTAGGGCCCCAAACAGGGGATTCACCCCTCCACTTT
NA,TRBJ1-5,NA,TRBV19,CASSVGTRSNQPQHF,TGTGCCAGTAGTGTGGGGACACGTAGCAATCAGCCCCAGCATTTT
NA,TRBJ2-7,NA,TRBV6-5,CASTKGGSGVYEQYF,TGTGCCAGCACTAAGGGTGGGAGCGGAGTTTACGAGCAGTACTTC